Listed below are T cell receptor beta chains from one sample, sequenced in a study of cytomegalovirus exposure and HLA in healthy donors. Clones were sequenced by immunoSEQ multiplex PCR, and TCRdb holds only the in-frame ones, with some missing. The sample records about 330,000 clones, approximately 86% being singletons. The sample was PBMCs. The receptors here all came from a woman in her thirties in good health and CMV-seropositive. The conserved cysteine and the conserved F or W are not part of the CDR3 here. The order of the fields is clone size, J gene, V gene, CDR3 length, CDR3 protein. The size field is filled for only some rows; it gives once, few, many or a size class.

>.|TRBJ2-7|TRBV5-1|14
ASTDGTAPGFDEQY
>.|TRBJ1-5|TRBV19|16
ASSIIRTESLPNQPQH
>.|TRBJ2-7|TRBV13|13
ASSLGRSSSYEQY
>.|TRBJ2-7|TRBV27|12
ASSPPGLVGEQY
>.|TRBJ2-3|TRBV5-4|13
ASRPTGVSTDTQY
>few|TRBJ2-2|TRBV19|12
ASSLTTNTGELF
>.|TRBJ2-7|TRBV10-3|13
AISDTGQGSYEQY
>.|TRBJ1-3|TRBV28|13
ASSQTTVIGNTIY
>.|TRBJ2-3|TRBV5-1|11
ASSLGGVDTQY
>.|TRBJ2-3|TRBV29-1|13
SVVLKPLVTDTQY
>.|TRBJ1-1|TRBV6-6|12
ASSYGLWDTEAF
>.|TRBJ2-7|TRBV4-3|12
ASSQDWSDYEQY
>.|TRBJ2-7|TRBV6-1|13
ASSASGTGTYEQY
>.|TRBJ2-1|TRBV27|13
ASSLYSGEYNEQF
>.|TRBJ1-2|TRBV6-5|13
ASSYPGQGHYGYT
>.|TRBJ1-2|TRBV7-9|12
ASSKSGGHYGYT
>.|TRBJ1-2|TRBV6-6|14
ASSYLSVGRDYGYT
>.|TRBJ2-1|TRBV5-6|15
ASSSPPGQRFYNEQF
>once|TRBJ2-5|TRBV9|16
ASSVVEPRASNQETQY
>.|TRBJ2-5|TRBV6-5|11
ASSGLFAETQY
>.|TRBJ2-5|TRBV7-6|13
ASSWTSRGQETQY
>.|TRBJ2-5|TRBV4-2|15
ASSQARGALGRETQY
>.|TRBJ2-1|TRBV6-6|13
ASSGTGGIYNEQF
>.|TRBJ2-1|TRBV11-3|12
ASSSRGTYNEQF
>.|TRBJ1-1|TRBV7-9|12
ASSLVNANTEAF
>.|TRBJ2-2|TRBV6-6|11
ASSLYPTGELF
>.|TRBJ2-3|TRBV7-3|13
ASSLLAGGPDTQY
>.|TRBJ1-1|TRBV20-1|9
SAKSALEAF
>.|TRBJ1-1|TRBV5-6|9
ASSLAGEAF
>once|TRBJ2-1|TRBV7-7|12
ASSLDGTDNEQF
>.|TRBJ2-2|TRBV6-5|13
ASSYRTANTGELF
>.|TRBJ2-7|TRBV6-1|13
ASSEPGQGGYEQY
>.|TRBJ1-2|TRBV28|12
ASSLPGGVYGYT
>.|TRBJ2-2|TRBV7-2|13
ASSRHSGAGGELF
>.|TRBJ2-5|TRBV30|10
AWSWGQETQY
>.|TRBJ2-1|TRBV29-1|12
SLQEGVKRNEQF
>.|TRBJ2-1|TRBV29-1|12
SVVLLGRYNEQF
>.|TRBJ1-2|TRBV29-1|12
SVDQGGGPPGYT
>.|TRBJ2-7|TRBV4-3|16
ASSQDGASGNPYYEQY
>.|TRBJ2-2|TRBV11-3|12
ASSFGTNTGELF
>.|TRBJ2-7|TRBV7-9|13
ASSLPDFSRDEQY
>.|TRBJ1-1|TRBV5-4|11
ASSLEGNTEAF
>.|TRBJ2-7|TRBV15|13
ATSRVPSGSYEQY